The 23 T cell receptor beta chains listed next were all sequenced from one sample in a study of CD8 T cells in ankylosing spondylitis. TCRdb ran MiXCR on the 5' RACE reads and lists one entry per CDR3 protein. This table has approximately 110,000 distinct CDR3 sequences, more than 20% appearing once. Sequenced material: synovial fluid, either unsorted or a sorted T cell fraction (not recorded which). These receptors were obtained from a male donor with ankylosing spondylitis.

This clonotype was seen more than once but under ten times. The chain carries TRBV10-3 and TRBJ1-4; D remains ambiguous. Trimming left V 6 bases short and J 7 bases short, with 15 bases between. This CDR3 is built from 14 residues. Germline-derived CDR1 and CDR2 are ENHRY and SYGVKD. DNA for the CDR3: TGTGCCATCAGGGACGAGTATCAACTTGAAAAACTGTTTTTT. It encodes CAIRDEYQLEKLFF.

The V and J genes are TRBV2 and TRBJ1-2, with 8 nucleotides matching TRBD1. Germline CDR1 and CDR2: SNHLY and FYNNEI. CDR3 size: 16 residues. Trimming cost V 3 bases and J 3 bases; bases outside gene matches: 9. As DNA, the CDR3 is TGTGCCAGCAGTGAGACTAACAGGGGGGGTTACTATGGCTACACCTTC. This translates into CASSETNRGGYYGYTF.

This clonotype turned up a few times. J is TRBJ2-3 and V is TRBV5-1; 7 bases are shared with TRBD1. This CDR3 has 15 residues. The J segment lost 2 bases and the V segment lost 2 bases, leaving 5 bases of the junction unmatched. Germline lookup yields CDR1 SGHRS and CDR2 YFSETQ. CDR3 coding DNA: TGCGCCAGCAGCTTAGGGGGCCCCAACACAGATACGCAGTATTTT. Amino acid sequence: CASSLGGPNTDTQYF. Based on the CDR3 plus reference TRBV5-1 and TRBJ2-3, the full variable domain is KAGVTQTPRYLIKTRGQQVTLSCSPISGHRSVSWYQQTPGQGLQFLFEYFSETQRNKGNFPGRFSGRQFSNSRSEMNVSTLELGDSALYLCASSLGGPNTDTQYFGPGTRLTVL.

This chain uses TRBV20-1 with TRBJ2-1; 7 nucleotides match TRBD2. V lost 6 bases, J lost 1 base, and 6 bases stayed unmatched. The germline V gene encodes CDR1 DFQATT and CDR2 SNEGSKA (reference sequence). This CDR3 region has 14 residues. CDR3 sequence reads: CSAAGPLSYNEQFF. In DNA, the CDR3 is TGCAGTGCAGCGGGACCTCTTTCCTACAATGAGCAGTTCTTC.

This clonotype was picked up many times. This chain connects TRBV28 to TRBJ2-2; possibly TRBD1 or TRBD2 for D (5 bases each). Germline CDR1 reads MDHEN; CDR2 reads SYDVKM. The CDR3 consists of 16 residues. With 6 bases removed from V and 2 bases from J, the gap between germline ends came to 16 bases. The CDR3 reads CASSGADTLNTGELFF. CDR3 coding DNA: TGTGCCAGCAGCGGAGCGGACACACTCAACACCGGGGAGCTGTTTTTT.

The chain joins TRBV6-6 to TRBJ2-5, with no clear D. V was clipped by 6 bases and J by 0 bases, with 8 bases between them. Germline assignment: CDR1 MNHNY and CDR2 SVGAGI (reference sequence). The CDR3 consists of 13 residues. The CDR3 spells CASRGQHQETQYF. Here the CDR3 DNA reads TGTGCCAGCAGAGGGCAGCACCAAGAGACCCAGTACTTC.

This clonotype has more than one count but fewer than ten. V gene TRBV20-1 combines with J gene TRBJ2-1, with TRBD1 matching 7 bases. The CDR3 has 13 amino acids. J lost 9 bases, V lost 2 bases, and 7 bases had no gene match. CDR1 DFQATT and CDR2 SNEGSKA come from the germline V gene (reference sequence). CDR3 DNA sequence: TGCAGTGCTAGAAACCCGACAGGGTTTGAGCAGTTCTTC. Encoded protein: CSARNPTGFEQFF.

The V gene is TRBV28, the J gene TRBJ2-7; 11 bases align to TRBD1. Germline V gene lookup returns CDR1 MDHEN and CDR2 SYDVKM. J gave up 2 bases and V 5 bases, and 5 bases lay outside the gene matches. CDR3 length: 15 residues. The chain's CDR3 is CASSRGQGAPYEQYF. The CDR3 nucleotides read TGTGCCAGCAGTCGAGGACAGGGGGCCCCCTACGAGCAGTACTTC. Using reference TRBV28 and TRBJ2-7 for the parts outside the CDR3, the full variable domain is DVKVTQSSRYLVKRTGEKVFLECVQDMDHENMFWYRQDPGLGLRLIYFSYDVKMKEKGDIPEGYSVSREKKERFSLILESASTNQTSMYLCASSRGQGAPYEQYFGPGTRLTVT.

This chain connects TRBV12-3 or TRBV12-4 to TRBJ1-6; 8 bases are a match to TRBD1. J gave up 7 bases and V 5 bases, and 7 bases lay outside the gene matches. The CDR3 sequence is 15 residues long. CDR3 sequence (DNA): TGTGCCAGCAGTACCGGACAGGGAGAGAATTCACCCCTCCACTTT. Amino acids: CASSTGQGENSPLHF.

This clonotype came up a few times. The genes are TRBV29-1 and TRBJ2-5; D is undetermined. CDR3 length: 12 residues. V lost 4 bases to trimming and J lost 4 bases, with 10 bases between them. CDR1 is SQVTM, CDR2 ANQGSEA, per germline. CDR3 loop: CSVGGSGETQYF. The CDR3 DNA reads TGCAGCGTTGGAGGTTCGGGAGAGACCCAGTACTTC.

This clonotype was observed a single time. The chain joins TRBV7-9 to TRBJ2-3, with D uncertain. This CDR3 region has 16 residues. Germline CDR1 and CDR2: SEHNR and FQNEAQ (reference sequence). The germline V and J ends were trimmed by 1 base and 2 bases, with 13 bases remaining between them. CDR3 nucleotides: TGTGCCAGCAGCTTAGGAAACGTTGGGGACACAGATACGCAGTATTTT. Its protein product is CASSLGNVGDTDTQYF.

The table lists this clonotype with many counts. Written as DNA, the CDR3 is TGCGCCAGCAGCTTCCAGGGATCCGAAAAACTGTTTTTT. Residues: CASSFQGSEKLFF. The chain links TRBV5-1 to TRBJ1-4; TRBD1 is a possible D gene (5 bases). CDR1 is SGHRS and CDR2 is YFSETQ in the germline V gene. The CDR3 covers 13 residues. The germline V and J ends were trimmed by 2 bases and 8 bases, with 10 bases remaining between them.

This chain joins TRBV6-1 and TRBJ1-5; D perhaps matches TRBD1 (6 bases). This CDR3 region has 15 residues. Germline-derived CDR1 and CDR2 are MNHNS and SASEGT. Deletions cut 8 bases from V and 0 bases from J, with 14 bases between. The chain's CDR3 is CASAFNRDSNQPQHF. The CDR3 bases are TGTGCCAGCGCCTTTAACAGGGATAGCAATCAGCCCCAGCATTTT.

This rearrangement joins TRBV20-1 to TRBJ1-2; no clear D. Deletions cut 0 bases from V and 2 bases from J, with 7 bases between. From germline, CDR1 is DFQATT and CDR2 SNEGSKA (reference sequence). This CDR3 has 13 amino acids. This CDR3 reads CSARDLRNYGYTF. The CDR3 nucleotides read TGCAGTGCTAGAGATCTACGGAACTATGGCTACACCTTC.

The chain combines TRBV7-2 with TRBJ2-1, with TRBD1 matching over 10 bases. Germline CDR1 is SGHTA and CDR2 is FQGNSA. CDR3 length equals 16 residues. V gave up 5 bases and J gave up 1 base; unmatched junction bases: 5. The CDR3 spells CASSHRTGGSYNEQFF. DNA for the CDR3: TGTGCCAGCAGCCATCGGACAGGGGGTTCCTACAATGAGCAGTTCTTC.

In this sample, this clonotype turned up a few times. V and J are TRBV5-1 and TRBJ2-1; a possible D gene is TRBD1 (6 bases). Per the germline V gene, CDR1 is SGHRS and CDR2 is YFSETQ. This CDR3 has 13 amino acids. The V gene lost 4 bases and the J gene lost 4 bases, with 9 bases spanning the gap. The CDR3 sequence is CASSPDRYNEQFF. The CDR3 DNA reads as TGCGCCAGCAGCCCAGACAGGTACAATGAGCAGTTCTTC. Filled out from reference TRBV5-1 and TRBJ2-1, the complete variable domain reads KAGVTQTPRYLIKTRGQQVTLSCSPISGHRSVSWYQQTPGQGLQFLFEYFSETQRNKGNFPGRFSGRQFSNSRSEMNVSTLELGDSALYLCASSPDRYNEQFFGPGTRLTVL.

This clonotype was recorded a few times. The chain recombines TRBV7-9 with TRBJ2-1, with 8 bases fitting TRBD2. Germline V gene lookup returns CDR1 SEHNR and CDR2 FQNEAQ (reference sequence). The CDR3 contains 16 residues. The ends lost 4 bases at V and 4 bases at J; junction bases unmatched: 9. The CDR3 loop reads CASSSATSEPYNEQFF. The CDR3 DNA sequence: TGTGCCAGCAGCTCGGCGACTAGCGAACCTTACAATGAGCAGTTCTTC.

The CDR3 DNA reads as TGCGCCAGCAGCCCCAAGGTTGGCGGGACTACCTACGAGCAGTACTTC. Translated, it gives CASSPKVGGTTYEQYF. This chain connects TRBV5-1 to TRBJ2-7; 7 nucleotides align to TRBD2. The CDR3 spans 16 residues. V gave up 4 bases and J gave up 2 bases; unmatched junction bases: 12. Germline V gives CDR1 SGHRS, CDR2 YFSETQ.

This rearrangement joins TRBV14 to TRBJ2-1, with a weak D call TRBD2 (6 bases). V shed 0 bases and J shed 12 bases, with 12 bases lying between them. The CDR3 length is 13 residues. CDR1 and CDR2 (germline): SGHDN, FVKESK. The CDR3 nucleotides read TGTGCCAGCAGCCAAGATTCTGGGGGACTGCAGTTCTTC. It specifies CASSQDSGGLQFF.

This clonotype was found many times. The chain links TRBV20-1 to TRBJ1-2; D gene uncertain. The V gene's germline CDR1 is DFQATT and CDR2 SNEGSKA (reference sequence). V dropped 1 base and J dropped 5 bases, with 14 bases sitting between them. The CDR3 has 14 amino acids. CDR3 in amino acids: CSARVKTDDYGYTF. In DNA form, the CDR3 reads TGCAGTGCTAGAGTAAAGACCGATGATTATGGCTACACCTTC.

The J gene is TRBJ2-3, the V gene TRBV2; the D gene could be TRBD1 or TRBD2 (5 bases each). With 5 bases removed from V and 0 bases from J, the gap between germline ends came to 12 bases. This CDR3 has 15 residues. Germline CDR1 reads SNHLY; CDR2 reads FYNNEI. CDR3 sequence (DNA): TGTGCCAGCAGTCTCGGGACCCCTAGCACAGATACGCAGTATTTT. Protein product: CASSLGTPSTDTQYF.

This rearrangement joins TRBV7-8 to TRBJ2-1, with 10 positions matching TRBD2. CDR1 is SGHVS, CDR2 FQNEAQ, per germline. The CDR3 is 14 residues long. V trimming: 0 bases; J trimming: 15 bases; junction bases outside the gene matches: 8. The chain's CDR3 is CASSLAISSGSMFF. Here the CDR3 DNA reads TGTGCCAGCAGCTTAGCAATTTCTAGCGGGAGTATGTTCTTC.

The table lists this clonotype with a few counts. This chain connects TRBV20-1 to TRBJ2-1; D unresolved. The CDR3 spans 11 residues. The V and J ends lost 5 bases and 8 bases respectively, with 10 bases between them. Per germline, CDR1 DFQATT and CDR2 SNEGSKA (reference sequence). CDR3: CSAGVWDEQFF. In DNA form, the CDR3 reads TGCAGTGCTGGGGTGTGGGATGAGCAGTTCTTC.